A single sample gave rise to the 20 T cell receptor beta chains below, sequenced in a study of shared clonotypes between healthy human individuals. The protocol was immunoSEQ multiplex PCR, while the TCRdb copy is restricted to in-frame clones and leaves out a portion. Altogether over 1.5 million clones are present, approximately 98% being singletons, with the ten largest covering about 0.45%. The sample was naive CD4+ T cells sorted from blood. The subset here: CD45RA+ positively selected. The receptors originated from a man aged 30-40 years in good health.

This rearrangement joins TRBV5-1 to TRBJ2-7, with D unresolved. The CDR3 extends over 13 amino acids. CDR1 and CDR2 from the germline V gene are SGHRS and YFSETQ. The V end lost 0 bases, the J end lost 7 bases, and 11 bases lay between the germline ends. CDR3 bases: TGCGCCAGCAGCTTGGTGGAGATTTCTGAGCAGTACTTC. This translates into CASSLVEISEQYF. The whole variable domain, filled in from reference TRBV5-1 and TRBJ2-7, reads KAGVTQTPRYLIKTRGQQVTLSCSPISGHRSVSWYQQTPGQGLQFLFEYFSETQRNKGNFPGRFSGRQFSNSRSEMNVSTLELGDSALYLCASSLVEISEQYFGPGTRLTVT.

This sequence joins TRBV9 and TRBJ2-1, with D perhaps matching TRBD1 or TRBD2 (5 bases each). The CDR3 consists of 15 residues. From germline, CDR1 is SGDLS and CDR2 YYNGEE. Between the trimmed V and J ends, which lost 0 bases and 7 bases, there was a span of 14 bases. CDR3 DNA sequence: TGTGCCAGCAGCGTAGTAGCGTCCTGGGGGAATGAGCAGTTCTTC. Amino acid sequence: CASSVVASWGNEQFF.

This rearrangement joins TRBV6-1 to TRBJ2-7; 12 bases are shared with TRBD1. Germline CDR1 and CDR2: MNHNS and SASEGT. Trimming at V came to 4 bases and at J to 1 base, leaving 5 bases not matched to a gene. The CDR3 has 16 residues. CDR3 region: CASSGDRGLPSYEQYF. The CDR3 bases are TGTGCCAGCAGTGGGGACAGGGGGCTCCCTTCCTACGAGCAGTACTTC.

The J gene is TRBJ2-2, the V gene TRBV7-8; D remains unclear. Trimming pared 0 bases from V and 8 bases from J, leaving 13 bases between. The CDR3 totals 15 residues. Germline lookup yields CDR1 SGHVS and CDR2 FQNEAQ. The CDR3 is CASSLASYLAGELFF. DNA for the CDR3: TGTGCCAGCAGCTTAGCGTCATACCTGGCGGGGGAGCTGTTTTTT. Variable domain in full (rest from reference TRBV7-8 and TRBJ2-2): GAGVSQSPRYKVAKRGQDVALRCDPISGHVSLFWYQQALGQGPEFLTYFQNEAQLDKSGLPSDRFFAERPEGSVSTLKIQRTQQEDSAVYLCASSLASYLAGELFFGEGSRLTVL.

This chain joins TRBV5-4 and TRBJ2-7; possible D gene TRBD1, 6 bases. The CDR3 runs to 13 residues. The germline V gene has CDR1 SGHNT and CDR2 YYREEE (reference sequence). V was trimmed by 4 bases and J by 10 bases, leaving 18 bases between them. The CDR3 nucleotides read TGTGCCAGCAGCGTTAACAGGGTCCCGTCCCAGTACTTC. Translated, it gives CASSVNRVPSQYF.

Of note for this clone: Distinct nucleotide sequences in the sample also encode this CDR3. This sequence joins TRBV6-5 and TRBJ1-1, with a weak D call TRBD1 (5 bases). The CDR3 runs 13 residues. V shed 0 bases and J shed 5 bases, with 7 bases lying between them. Looked up from germline, CDR1 is MNHEY and CDR2 is SVGAGI. This chain's CDR3 is CASSYSWGTEAFF. For the CDR3, the DNA is TGTGCCAGCAGTTACTCGTGGGGGACTGAAGCTTTCTTT.

The rearrangement links TRBV5-4 to TRBJ2-3; D uncertain. Germline CDR1 is SGHNT and CDR2 is YYREEE (reference sequence). Trimming shortened V by 4 bases and J by 2 bases, and 17 bases separated the two germline ends. The CDR3 sequence is 16 residues long. The CDR3 protein is CASSPTLQIVTDTQYF. The CDR3 bases are TGTGCCAGCAGCCCTACACTACAGATAGTCACAGATACGCAGTATTTT.

V usage is TRBV6-5 and J usage is TRBJ1-1; a weak D match, TRBD1 (6 bases). The CDR3 length is 16 residues. Germline V CDR1 and CDR2: MNHEY, SVGAGI. Trimming left V 1 base short and J 1 base short, with 13 bases between. The CDR3 region has the DNA TGTGCCAGCAGTTACTTAATCGGGACACCGAACACTGAAGCTTTCTTT. Translating gives CASSYLIGTPNTEAFF.

The J gene is TRBJ1-2, the V gene TRBV10-3; 7 positions agree with TRBD1. Trimming at V came to 5 bases and at J to 7 bases, leaving 10 bases not matched to a gene. This CDR3 is 14 amino acids long. Per germline, CDR1 ENHRY and CDR2 SYGVKD. The CDR3 DNA follows: TGTGCCATCAGTCTCACGACAGGGATGGGTGGCTACACCTTC. It specifies CAISLTTGMGGYTF.

J is TRBJ2-7 and V is TRBV18; 11 nucleotides agree with TRBD2. The germline gives CDR1 KGHSH, CDR2 LQKENI. This CDR3 is 16 amino acids long. V shed 3 bases, J shed 5 bases, and the junction held 9 bases outside the gene matches. For the CDR3, the DNA is TGTGCCAGCTCACCCGGGCTAGCGGGAGGATCCCACGAGCAGTACTTC. The encoded protein is CASSPGLAGGSHEQYF.

V gene TRBV28 combines with J gene TRBJ1-5; no firm D call. This CDR3 is built from 13 residues. With 6 bases removed from V and 9 bases from J, the gap between germline ends came to 15 bases. Germline CDR1 reads MDHEN; CDR2 reads SYDVKM. CDR3 loop: CASSNERVWPQHF. CDR3 in DNA: TGTGCCAGCAGCAATGAACGCGTTTGGCCCCAGCATTTT.

The genes are TRBV18 and TRBJ1-2; 11 nucleotides align to TRBD1. The CDR3 contains 20 residues. Germline V CDR1 and CDR2: KGHSH, LQKENI. Trimming removed 3 bases from V and 0 bases from J; junction bases left unmatched: 15. The CDR3 reads CASSPRIRTGGSVPNYGYTF. In DNA form, the CDR3 reads TGTGCCAGCTCACCCCGAATCCGGACAGGGGGCTCAGTCCCTAACTATGGCTACACCTTC.

The CDR3 coding sequence is TGTGCCAGCAGCCAAGGAGGGCCCGTCCCCTACAATGAGCAGTTCTTC. Amino acid sequence: CASSQGGPVPYNEQFF. The chain is built from TRBV14 and TRBJ2-1; D is perhaps TRBD2 (5 bases). The CDR3 has 16 amino acids. Deletions cut 1 base from V and 2 bases from J, with 12 bases between. The germline V gene has CDR1 SGHDN and CDR2 FVKESK.

The V and J genes are TRBV7-9 and TRBJ1-5; D unresolved. CDR1 is SEHNR, CDR2 FQNEAQ, per germline (reference sequence). This CDR3 comprises 11 residues. V lost 7 bases, J lost 6 bases, and 7 bases lay in between. The CDR3 protein is CASIRTQPQHF. For the CDR3, the DNA is TGTGCCAGCATCCGAACTCAGCCCCAGCATTTT.

V is TRBV5-8 and J is TRBJ2-3; TRBD2 matches at 7 bases. From germline, CDR1 is SGHTS and CDR2 YDEGEE. Trimming removed 3 bases from V and 4 bases from J; junction bases left unmatched: 8. This CDR3 has 15 residues. For the CDR3, the DNA is TGTGCCAGCAGCTGGGGGAGGGTTGGGGCAGATACGCAGTATTTT. It is translated as CASSWGRVGADTQYF.

The chain uses TRBV1 and TRBJ1-5. TRBV1 is a pseudogene locus. The CDR3 runs 12 residues. CDR3 region: CTSSQDHQPQHF. CDR3 DNA sequence: TGCACCAGCAGCCAAGACCATCAGCCCCAGCATTTT.

The chain uses TRBV5-1 and TRBJ2-1; D may correspond to TRBD1 or TRBD2 (5 bases each). The CDR3 is 15 amino acids. Germline lookup yields CDR1 SGHRS and CDR2 YFSETQ. Trimming removed 4 bases from V and 2 bases from J, with 13 bases in between. The CDR3 coding sequence is TGCGCCAGCAGCGACCCCTCGGGACCCTACAATGAGCAGTTCTTC. This sequence encodes CASSDPSGPYNEQFF.

This chain joins TRBV6-4 and TRBJ2-1, with 8 positions matching TRBD1. Trimming at V came to 8 bases and at J to 9 bases, leaving 9 bases not matched to a gene. CDR1 MRHNA and CDR2 SNTAGT come from the germline V gene. This CDR3 is built from 13 residues. The CDR3 DNA reads TGTGCCAGCTCCGTTCAGGGGGCTTCTGAGCAGTTCTTC. It codes for CASSVQGASEQFF.

The chain is built from TRBV11-1 and TRBJ2-7; 10 bases map to TRBD1. CDR1 is SGHAT, CDR2 FQDESV, per germline (reference sequence). V lost 5 bases to trimming and J lost 6 bases; unmatched junction nucleotides: 4. This CDR3 is 13 amino acids long. The CDR3 loop reads CASSRTGGGEQYF. The DNA of the CDR3 is TGTGCCAGCAGCCGGACAGGGGGAGGCGAGCAGTACTTC.

This chain connects TRBV11-2 to TRBJ1-2; D possibly corresponds to TRBD1 (5 bases). CDR1 and CDR2 from the germline V gene are SGHAT and FQNNGV. The CDR3 is 15 residues long. With 5 bases removed from V and 5 bases from J, the gap between germline ends came to 18 bases. CDR3: CASSGQGYSQYGYTF. The CDR3 DNA reads as TGTGCCAGCAGCGGCCAGGGATATTCGCAATATGGCTACACCTTC.